These T cell receptor beta chains were read from a single sample in a study of cytomegalovirus exposure and HLA in healthy donors. Clones were read by immunoSEQ multiplex PCR, and TCRdb kept only the in-frame ones, dropping some. Of approximately 190,000 clones listed, more than 65% were seen once; the top ten hold 3% to 4%. The sequencing sample was made of PBMCs. Every receptor here comes from a man in his fifties in good health and CMV-seronegative. Both conserved end residues are part of each CDR3. D genes are given only for firm matches. A row's size may be missing; if present it is once, few, many or a size class.

TGTGCCAGCAGCGTAAGCGGGGGAATCGGAGATACGCAGTATTTT,CASSVSGGIGDTQYF,TRBJ2-3,TRBV9,.,TRBD2
TGTGCCTGGAGCGTTGCGGACAACTCCTACAATGAGCAGTTCTTC,CAWSVADNSYNEQFF,TRBJ2-1,TRBV30,once,.
TGCGCCAGCAGCTTGACGGGACAGGGGGAAAAACTGTTTTTT,CASSLTGQGEKLFF,TRBJ1-4,TRBV5-1,.,TRBD1
TGTGCCGGTGGCGGTTCCGGGATGGGCGAGCAGTACTTC,CAGGGSGMGEQYF,TRBJ2-7,TRBV6-1,.,.
TGTGCCAGCAGTTCGTACAGGGGTTTAGGGGCTTCGAATCGGGAGACCCAGTACTTC,CASSSYRGLGASNRETQYF,TRBJ2-5,TRBV27,.,TRBD1
TGTGCCAGCAGGCCGGGACACTACAATGAGCAGTTCTTC,CASRPGHYNEQFF,TRBJ2-1,TRBV2,.,.
TGTGCCAGCAGCTTACCTGCCGGGGACAGGACGAACACCATATATTTT,CASSLPAGDRTNTIYF,TRBJ1-3,TRBV11-2,few,TRBD1
TGCGCCAGCAGCCAAGTAGCCATCCAAGAGACCCAGTACTTC,CASSQVAIQETQYF,TRBJ2-5,TRBV4-1,.,.
TGTGCCGGTTCGGGTCTCGGCAATCAGCCCCAGCATTTT,CAGSGLGNQPQHF,TRBJ1-5,TRBV6-1,once,.
TGTGCCAGCTCACTGACAGAAAACACTGAAGCTTTCTTT,CASSLTENTEAFF,TRBJ1-1,TRBV18,.,.
TGTGCCAGCAGCTTGACAGGCAAAGAGACCCAGTACTTC,CASSLTGKETQYF,TRBJ2-5,TRBV7-2,.,.
TGTGCCAGCAGCTTAGCCCACAGGGGACCTGAAAAACTGTTTTTT,CASSLAHRGPEKLFF,TRBJ1-4,TRBV11-2,.,TRBD1
TGTGCCAGCAGTGACGGAGAAGAGGCCCAGTACTTC,CASSDGEEAQYF,TRBJ2-5,TRBV2,.,.
TGCGCCAGCAGCCAAGTACTAGACTCCTACAATGAGCAGTTCTTC,CASSQVLDSYNEQFF,TRBJ2-1,TRBV4-1,.,.
TGTGCCAGCAGCTACACGGGGGGCCAAAATACTGAAGCTTTCTTT,CASSYTGGQNTEAFF,TRBJ1-1,TRBV7-2,.,.
TGCAGCGCCGGGGGACAGGTCGGCGGCTACACCTTC,CSAGGQVGGYTF,TRBJ1-2,TRBV29-1,.,TRBD1
TGTGCCAGCAGCCGGTCGAATTCACCCCTCCACTTT,CASSRSNSPLHF,TRBJ1-6,TRBV27,once,.
TGTGCCAGCAGCCCCGGATACGGGGGGAATGAGCAGTTCTTC,CASSPGYGGNEQFF,TRBJ2-1,TRBV5-6,.,TRBD2